Shown below are 32 T cell receptor beta chains from a single sample sequenced in a study of T cell clones after liver transplantation. The method was immunoSEQ multiplex PCR; TCRdb's version includes in-frame clones alone and lacks a portion of them. The sample lists about 99,000 clones, around 80% occurring once. Sequenced material: CD4+ T cells from blood, taken around 44 months after liver transplant. The source of these receptors is a human patient who received a liver transplant. Some T cells may arise from the graft donor.

V usage is TRBV28 and J usage is TRBJ1-5; 9 bases map to TRBD1. The CDR3 extends over 15 amino acids. Germline V CDR1 and CDR2: MDHEN, SYDVKM. J was trimmed by 4 bases and V by 4 bases; bases with no gene match: 5. The CDR3 here is CASSSGQGINQPQHF. The CDR3 coding sequence is TGTGCCAGCAGTTCTGGACAGGGGATTAATCAGCCCCAGCATTTT.

In DNA, the CDR3 is TGTGCCAGCTCATCGGGACTAGCGAACAATGAGCAGTTCTTC. Translated: CASSSGLANNEQFF. The chain carries TRBV18 and TRBJ2-1, with TRBD2 identical over 10 bases. CDR3 length: 14 amino acids. Germline V lookup: CDR1 KGHSH, CDR2 LQKENI. V shed 5 bases and J 5 bases; nucleotides not matched to a gene: 3.

The CDR3 here is CASSELRVSNEKLFF. As DNA, the CDR3 is TGTGCCAGCAGTGAATTGAGGGTCTCTAATGAAAAACTGTTTTTT. This sequence joins TRBV2 and TRBJ1-4, with D hard to call. The V end was cut by 2 bases, the J end by 3 bases, with 10 bases between. Germline loops: CDR1 SNHLY, CDR2 FYNNEI. The CDR3 is made up of 15 amino acids.

CDR3 in DNA: TGTGCCAGCAGCTTAGATAGGGGTGGCGGGGAGCTGTTTTTT. Its protein product is CASSLDRGGGELFF. The chain employs TRBV11-2 and TRBJ2-2; D perhaps matches TRBD1 (5 bases). Germline CDR1 reads SGHAT; CDR2 reads FQNNGV. The V and J ends lost 0 bases and 7 bases respectively, with 9 bases between them. This CDR3 has 14 residues.

The gene calls are TRBV5-4 and TRBJ2-7; the D gene is possibly TRBD2 (5 bases). The CDR3 totals 15 residues. Germline V gene lookup returns CDR1 SGHNT and CDR2 YYREEE (reference sequence). The V gene lost 1 base and the J gene lost 2 bases, with 13 bases spanning the gap. The CDR3 reads CASSLQWENTYEQYF. Here the CDR3 DNA reads TGTGCCAGCAGCTTGCAGTGGGAGAATACCTACGAGCAGTACTTC.

The CDR3 region is CASTDSRGSDTQYF. The CDR3 DNA is TGTGCCAGCACAGACAGCCGAGGATCAGATACGCAGTATTTT. The chain employs TRBV28 and TRBJ2-3; D perhaps matches TRBD1 (5 bases). V was pared by 7 bases and J by 4 bases, with 15 bases between. Germline V lookup: CDR1 MDHEN, CDR2 SYDVKM. This CDR3 region has 14 residues.

This rearrangement joins TRBV6-5 to TRBJ2-2; D gene uncertain. V lost 4 bases to trimming and J lost 6 bases, with 6 bases between them. CDR1 is MNHEY and CDR2 is SVGAGI in the germline V gene. The length of the CDR3 is 12 residues. The CDR3 loop is CASSSYPGELFF. The CDR3 nucleotides read TGTGCCAGCAGTTCCTACCCCGGGGAGCTGTTTTTT.

This clone was counted once. The V and J genes are TRBV29-1 and TRBJ2-5; D is unclear. The germline CDR1 and CDR2 sequences are SQVTM and ANQGSEA. The V end lost 1 base, the J end lost 6 bases, and 12 bases lay between the germline ends. This CDR3 is built from 13 residues. The CDR3 protein is CSVEGLAGKTQYF. The DNA for the CDR3 is TGCAGCGTTGAAGGACTTGCTGGGAAGACCCAGTACTTC. Supplemented by reference TRBV29-1 and TRBJ2-5, the full variable domain reads SAVISQKPSRDICQRGTSLTIQCQVDSQVTMMFWYRQQPGQSLTLIATANQGSEATYESGFVIDKFPISRPNLTFSTLTVSNMSPEDSSIYLCSVEGLAGKTQYFGPGTRLLVL.

The chain employs TRBV13 and TRBJ1-5; possibly TRBD1 for D (5 bases). V shed 6 bases and J shed 7 bases, with 13 bases lying between them. This CDR3 region has 13 residues. The germline gives CDR1 PRHDT, CDR2 FYEKMQ (reference sequence). The CDR3, as DNA: TGTGCCAGCAGTGGGGGATTCGGACAGCCCCAGCATTTT. It is translated as CASSGGFGQPQHF.

The rearrangement links TRBV6-5 to TRBJ2-7, with D possibly being TRBD1 (6 bases). The CDR3 spans 14 residues. In germline, CDR1 is MNHEY, CDR2 SVGAGI. Trimming removed 7 bases from V and 4 bases from J, with 17 bases in between. CDR3 bases: TGTGCCAGCACTAGAGGCCAGGGGCTATACGAGCAGTACTTC. This encodes CASTRGQGLYEQYF.

The V and J genes are TRBV5-1 and TRBJ2-7, with 8 bases that match TRBD1. V gave up 4 bases and J gave up 6 bases; unmatched junction bases: 6. This CDR3 is built from 13 residues. Germline values: CDR1 SGHRS, CDR2 YFSETQ. In nucleotides, the CDR3 is TGCGCCAGCAGCGTAGACAGGGGCCCCGAGCAGTACTTC. This codes for CASSVDRGPEQYF.

The chain employs TRBV11-2 and TRBJ2-1, with D unclear. CDR3 length: 13 residues. The V gene lost 0 bases and the J gene lost 9 bases, with 9 bases spanning the gap. The V gene's germline CDR1 is SGHAT and CDR2 FQNNGV. CDR3 amino acids: CASSLDGRLEQFF. CDR3 DNA: TGTGCCAGCAGCTTAGACGGTCGACTTGAGCAGTTCTTC.

This chain connects TRBV27 to TRBJ2-1, with 9 bases that match TRBD2. The CDR3 covers 16 residues. V gave up 2 bases and J gave up 11 bases; unmatched junction bases: 13. Germline CDR1 MNHEY, CDR2 SMNVEV (reference sequence). CDR3 bases: TGTGCCAGCAGTTTAGGTTCGGCTCTAGCGGGGCGGCAGCAGTTCTTC. Translating gives CASSLGSALAGRQQFF.

This clone occurred once. This rearrangement joins TRBV28 to TRBJ1-5; possible D gene TRBD1, 5 bases. Per the germline V gene, CDR1 is MDHEN and CDR2 is SYDVKM. V lost 7 bases and J lost 7, with 17 bases in between. This CDR3 contains 14 residues. CDR3 sequence (DNA): TGTGCCAGCACCCCGGGGGGGGTCGGGCAGCCCCAGCATTTT. It is translated as CASTPGGVGQPQHF.

For this clone: Because the CDR3's place on the DNA is in doubt, the DNA is left out and the CDR3 is given as listed by TCRdb. This rearrangement joins TRBV6-6 to TRBJ1-1. Per the germline V gene, CDR1 is MNHNY and CDR2 is SVGAGI (reference sequence). The CDR3 length is 14 residues, termini included. CDR3 protein: CASSFSGPGTEAFF.

The chain is built from TRBV6-1 and TRBJ1-1; D is unclear. CDR1 is MNHNS and CDR2 is SASEGT in the germline V gene. V gave up 7 bases and J gave up 0 bases, with 12 bases separating them. The CDR3 contains 14 residues. This CDR3 is CASTRELMNTEAFF. In nucleotides, the CDR3 is TGTGCCAGCACCCGGGAGTTAATGAACACTGAAGCTTTCTTT.

This chain joins TRBV2 and TRBJ2-5; a possible D gene is TRBD2 (5 bases). This CDR3 has 12 residues. V gave up 4 bases and J gave up 5 bases, with 8 bases separating them. CDR1 SNHLY and CDR2 FYNNEI come from the germline V gene. The DNA of the CDR3 is TGTGCCAGCAGTGGTCGAGGGGAGACCCAGTACTTC. Its protein is CASSGRGETQYF.

The rearrangement links TRBV5-1 to TRBJ2-1, with TRBD2 matching over 7 bases. The CDR3 covers 15 residues. Germline V gene sequence: CDR1 SGHRS, CDR2 YFSETQ. After removal of 4 bases from V and 5 bases from J, the junction contained 9 bases not matched to a gene. CDR3 region: CASSGRDYRNNEQFF. The CDR3, as DNA: TGCGCCAGCAGCGGCCGGGACTATCGAAACAATGAGCAGTTCTTC.

The V call is TRBV7-8, the J call TRBJ2-7; no firm D call. The V end lost 1 base, the J end lost 4 bases, and 11 bases lay between the germline ends. The CDR3 is 14 residues long. CDR1 is SGHVS, CDR2 FQNEAQ, per germline. The CDR3 is CASSLELALYEQYF. CDR3 DNA: TGTGCCAGCAGCTTAGAATTGGCCTTGTACGAGCAGTACTTC.

This clone occurred once. The chain has TRBV5-1 and TRBJ1-6; D might be TRBD1 (5 bases). Germline V lookup: CDR1 SGHRS, CDR2 YFSETQ. The CDR3 covers 15 residues. Trimming took off 7 bases at V and 7 bases at J, with 18 bases between the two ends. The CDR3 DNA is TGCGCCAGCTCTATCTCCGGGACGGGAAATTCACCCCTCCACTTT. Its translation is CASSISGTGNSPLHF. The variable domain in full, with the rest retrieved from reference TRBV5-1 and TRBJ1-6, is KAGVTQTPRYLIKTRGQQVTLSCSPISGHRSVSWYQQTPGQGLQFLFEYFSETQRNKGNFPGRFSGRQFSNSRSEMNVSTLELGDSALYLCASSISGTGNSPLHFGNGTRLTVT.

The chain combines TRBV28 with TRBJ1-5; D is uncertain. Germline V gene sequence: CDR1 MDHEN, CDR2 SYDVKM. The CDR3 is 17 residues long. V was shortened by 6 bases and J by 2 bases, with 20 bases between the two germline ends. For the CDR3, the DNA is TGTGCCAGCAGACCGTCGTCTTTTAATGAGGGCAATCAGCCCCAGCATTTT. It encodes CASRPSSFNEGNQPQHF.

This clone showed up just once. The chain joins TRBV19 to TRBJ1-2, with D possibly matching TRBD1 (5 bases). V lost 6 bases to trimming and J lost 6 bases, with 41 bases between them. There are 22 residues in the CDR3. Germline values: CDR1 LNHDA, CDR2 SQIVND (reference sequence). DNA of the CDR3: TGTGCCAGTAGAGGGGAAACCCGGGGACGTAGCTACTCTGAGGTCTTGGGGCATGGCTACACCTTC. Protein: CASRGETRGRSYSEVLGHGYTF.

This clone showed up just once. The chain links TRBV4-1 to TRBJ2-1, with a possible D match to TRBD1 (6 bases). The CDR3 is made up of 15 amino acids. Between the trimmed V and J ends, which lost 3 bases and 4 bases, there was a span of 13 bases. Germline-derived CDR1 and CDR2 are MGHRA and YSYEKL. The CDR3 DNA follows: TGCGCCAGCAGCCAGGGGGCAGGGGCGTACAATGAGCAGTTCTTC. Translating gives CASSQGAGAYNEQFF.

This clone was detected once. The V gene is TRBV15, the J gene TRBJ2-1; 7 bases map to TRBD2. V trimming: 5 bases; J trimming: 5 bases; junction bases outside the gene matches: 9. The CDR3 consists of 15 residues. Germline CDR1 LNHNV, CDR2 YYDKDF (reference sequence). In DNA form, the CDR3 reads TGTGCCACCAGCCGCCCTAGCGGATCTAACAATGAGCAGTTCTTC. Amino acid sequence: CATSRPSGSNNEQFF.

This clone came up once. The gene calls are TRBV2 and TRBJ1-1; 12 bases align to TRBD1. CDR1 is SNHLY, CDR2 FYNNEI, per germline. With 6 bases clipped from V and 4 bases from J, the junction kept 6 bases outside the gene matches. The CDR3 spans 15 residues. The CDR3 spells CASSPGQGAFTEAFF. CDR3 nucleotides: TGTGCCAGCAGCCCGGGACAGGGGGCGTTCACTGAAGCTTTCTTT.

In its sample, this clone was seen a few times. This sequence joins TRBV18 and TRBJ2-1; possibly TRBD2 for D (5 bases). The CDR3 has 17 residues. Trimming removed 6 bases at V and 1 base at J, with 19 bases between. The V gene's germline CDR1 is KGHSH and CDR2 LQKENI. The CDR3 bases are TGTGCCAGCTCTCGAAACCCGACTACCCTATCCTACAATGAGCAGTTCTTC. Translation gives CASSRNPTTLSYNEQFF.

This chain joins TRBV5-4 and TRBJ2-5, with D maybe TRBD1 (6 bases). The CDR3 is made up of 13 amino acids. V was shortened by 4 bases and J by 3 bases, with 10 bases between the two germline ends. The germline V gene encodes CDR1 SGHNT and CDR2 YYREEE (reference sequence). The CDR3 protein is CASSRDNKETQYF. CDR3 sequence (DNA): TGTGCCAGCAGCCGGGACAACAAAGAGACCCAGTACTTC.

The V call is TRBV4-1, the J call TRBJ2-7; D possibly corresponds to TRBD1 (8 bases). This CDR3 has 22 amino acids. From germline, CDR1 is MGHRA and CDR2 YSYEKL. V was shortened by 0 bases and J by 0 bases, with 30 bases between the two germline ends. Here the CDR3 DNA reads TGCGCCAGCAGCCAAGATACGGAACAGGGGGGGGAATGGGGCCCTTACTCCTACGAGCAGTACTTC. It specifies CASSQDTEQGGEWGPYSYEQYF.

This clone was recorded a few times. The rearrangement joins TRBV7-6 to TRBJ2-1; D gene unclear. The V and J ends lost 3 bases and 7 bases respectively, with 16 bases between them. Germline values: CDR1 SGHVS, CDR2 FNYEAQ. CDR3 length: 15 amino acids. The CDR3 DNA sequence: TGTGCCAGCAGCTTCGAGACTCCCTCTAGGAATGAGCAGTTCTTC. This encodes CASSFETPSRNEQFF. The whole variable domain, filled in from reference TRBV7-6 and TRBJ2-1, reads GAGVSQSPRYKVTKRGQDVALRCDPISGHVSLYWYRQALGQGPEFLTYFNYEAQQDKSGLPNDRFSAERPEGSISTLTIQRTEQRDSAMYRCASSFETPSRNEQFFGPGTRLTVL.

V is TRBV7-9 and J is TRBJ2-3; D might be TRBD2 (6 bases). The germline CDR1 and CDR2 sequences are SEHNR and FQNEAQ (reference sequence). The CDR3 has 15 residues. Trimming removed 1 base from V and 4 bases from J, with 12 bases in between. Here the CDR3 reads CASSLVGGSADTQYF. The CDR3 nucleotides read TGTGCCAGCAGCTTAGTTGGAGGGAGCGCAGATACGCAGTATTTT.

Only a few counts were recorded for this clone. This sequence joins TRBV7-2 and TRBJ1-5; 10 bases fit TRBD1. The CDR3 is 16 residues long. V shed 2 bases, J shed 5 bases, and the junction held 6 bases outside the gene matches. Germline CDR1 SGHTA, CDR2 FQGNSA. The CDR3 sequence: CASSLWGQGLDQPQHF. The CDR3 DNA sequence: TGTGCCAGCAGCTTATGGGGACAGGGGCTGGATCAGCCCCAGCATTTT.

The chain carries TRBV7-3 and TRBJ1-2; D ambiguous. CDR3 length: 14 amino acids. Germline loops: CDR1 SGHTA, CDR2 FQGTGA. V shed 2 bases and J shed 3 bases, with 10 bases lying between them. The CDR3 is CASSLDWNDYGYTF. For the CDR3, the DNA is TGTGCCAGCAGCTTAGATTGGAACGACTATGGCTACACCTTC.